The following is a T cell receptor (beta chain) sequence with its context. No antigen is known for it. The PCR ran on 60 Vbeta and 13 Jbeta primers. The assay was immunoSEQ multiplex PCR, and TCRdb's table has in-frame clones only and misses some. The repertoire holds tens of thousands of clones, with approximately 86% as singletons. Trimming left V 5 bases short and J 4 bases short, with 21 bases between. CDR1 and CDR2 from the germline V gene are SQVTM and ANQGSEA. The CDR3 covers 15 residues. The data belong to a study of cytomegalovirus exposure and HLA in healthy donors. The study, taken as a whole, reports: Upon later analysis, HLA-associated TCR beta chains proved more clonally expanded than other, equally common chains.

V is TRBV29-1 and J is TRBJ2-7; tentative D call: TRBD2 (6 bases). The source material was PBMCs. The TCR sequence derives from a woman in her late teens or twenties in good health and CMV-seropositive. The CDR3 sequence: CSVKISGVERYEQYF. In DNA, the CDR3 is TGCAGCGTTAAAATCTCGGGGGTGGAGCGTTACGAGCAGTACTTC.